The entry below gives a single TCR beta chain sequence along with its context. Its specificity is not known. This sample was taken from a study of blood T cells in healthy people across ages. Broader study findings: Roughly linearly, TCR beta diversity per million T cells fell as age increased.

Per the germline V gene, CDR1 is DFQATT and CDR2 is SNEGSKA (reference sequence). With 0 bases removed from V and 1 base from J, the gap between germline ends came to 11 bases. The CDR3 covers 15 residues. Primed by a sample-barcoded 5' primer and a J-beta primer mix, a second PCR proceeded for roughly 6 to 12 cycles. TCRdb reprocessed the 5' RACE reads via MiXCR and lists one record per CDR3 protein. This table has nearly 800,000 distinct CDR3 sequences, approximately 60% appearing once. Material: blood. The J gene is TRBJ2-3, the V gene TRBV20-1; D gene uncertain. The TCR comes from a middle-aged man in good health. The CDR3 coding sequence is TGCAGTGCTAGAGAAGGCCTACTGGGCACAGATACGCAGTATTTT. Its protein product is CSAREGLLGTDTQYF.